These 19 T cell receptor beta chains share one sample of origin, sequenced in a study of post-analysis software for immune sequencing data. Unique molecular identifiers were built into the TCR beta cDNA libraries. Via MiXCR, TCRdb re-called the PCR reads, giving one row per CDR3 protein. Altogether hundreds of thousands of distinct CDR3 sequences are present, 59% being singletons, with the ten largest covering about 10%. Study conclusions and caveats: The five TRBV segments detected at higher frequency in patients than in controls included TRBV5-6, TRBV5-1 and TRBV20-1.

Their target antigens are unknown. Sequenced: blood. Receptor source: a girl aged 2-10 years with multiple sclerosis.

The V call is TRBV30, the J call TRBJ2-5, with TRBD1 matching 9 bases. The V and J ends lost 6 bases and 5 bases, in that order; junction bases with no gene match: 10. Germline loops: CDR1 GTSNPN, CDR2 SVGIG (reference sequence). The CDR3 sequence is 14 residues long. In nucleotides, the CDR3 is TGTGCCTGTAATAAGGGACAGGGCAGGGAGACCCAGTACTTC. As protein: CACNKGQGRETQYF.

This rearrangement joins TRBV7-2 to TRBJ2-1; 7 nucleotides agree with TRBD2. Germline assignment: CDR1 SGHTA and CDR2 FQGNSA. J lost 7 bases, V lost 5 bases, and 11 bases had no gene match. The CDR3 length is 15 residues. As DNA, the CDR3 is TGTGCCAGCAGCAATAGGCAGGGAGGGAGGAATGAGCAGTTCTTC. It translates to CASSNRQGGRNEQFF.

This clonotype was counted a few times. V gene TRBV4-1 combines with J gene TRBJ2-1; the D gene is possibly TRBD1 (5 bases). Germline V gives CDR1 MGHRA, CDR2 YSYEKL. The CDR3 runs 15 residues. The ends were cut back, 0 bases at V and 5 bases at J, with 11 bases in the middle. The CDR3 DNA sequence: TGCGCCAGCAGCCAAGAAAAACAGGTACACAATGAGCAGTTCTTC. Its protein is CASSQEKQVHNEQFF.

The V call is TRBV6-2 or TRBV6-3, the J call TRBJ2-3; a possible D gene is TRBD2 (6 bases). Germline-derived CDR1 and CDR2 are MNHEY and SVGEGT. Trimming pared 5 bases from V and 2 bases from J, leaving 17 bases between. This CDR3 region has 16 residues. The CDR3 reads CASSGLRWPYTDTQYF. DNA of the CDR3: TGTGCCAGCAGTGGACTACGGTGGCCTTACACAGATACGCAGTATTTT.

The chain recombines TRBV10-3 with TRBJ1-6, with D unresolved. The CDR3 covers 14 residues. The ends were cut back, 4 bases at V and 7 bases at J, with 11 bases in the middle. CDR1 is ENHRY and CDR2 is SYGVKD in the germline V gene. The CDR3 protein is CAISVSRMNSPLHF. The CDR3 DNA reads TGTGCCATCAGTGTCAGCAGGATGAATTCACCCCTCCACTTT.

This clonotype is a singleton in its sample. V gene TRBV3-1 combines with J gene TRBJ2-7, with 8 bases identical to TRBD2. The germline V gene has CDR1 LGHDT and CDR2 YNNKEL (reference sequence). The V gene end was trimmed by 0 bases and the J gene end by 4 bases; junction bases not matched to a gene: 5. The CDR3 has 15 amino acids. CDR3 amino acids: CASSQDRLAGYEQYF. CDR3 in DNA: TGTGCCAGCAGCCAAGATAGGTTAGCGGGGTACGAGCAGTACTTC.

The chain combines TRBV2 with TRBJ1-5; D unresolved. CDR3 size: 15 residues. Trimming took 5 bases from V and 1 from J, leaving 12 bases between them. CDR1 and CDR2 (germline): SNHLY, FYNNEI. CDR3 nucleotide sequence: TGTGCCAGCAGTCCCCAGGATTGGAGCAATCAGCCCCAGCATTTT. Its translation: CASSPQDWSNQPQHF.

This clonotype was detected a few times. The V call is TRBV7-2, the J call TRBJ2-7; either TRBD1 or TRBD2 may supply D (5 bases each). The CDR3 totals 14 residues. V lost 6 bases, J lost 0 bases, and 12 bases lay in between. Germline V gene sequence: CDR1 SGHTA, CDR2 FQGNSA. CDR3 in amino acids: CASSGTESSYEQYF. For the CDR3, the DNA is TGTGCCAGCAGTGGGACCGAATCCTCCTACGAGCAGTACTTC.

This chain connects TRBV7-2 to TRBJ1-5; D is unclear. The CDR3 has 13 residues. V was clipped by 6 bases and J by 1 base, with 7 bases between them. The germline gives CDR1 SGHTA, CDR2 FQGNSA. CDR3 DNA sequence: TGTGCCAGCAGTAGGTCGAGCAATCAGCCCCAGCATTTT. Protein product: CASSRSSNQPQHF.

The chain combines TRBV6-2 or TRBV6-3 with TRBJ2-5, with TRBD1 matching 7 bases. CDR1 and CDR2 (germline): MNHEY, SVGEGT. V was clipped by 9 bases and J by 1 base; unmatched bases: 2. The CDR3 is made up of 12 amino acids. CDR3 residues: CASGTAQETQYF. The CDR3 coding sequence is TGTGCCAGTGGGACAGCCCAAGAGACCCAGTACTTC.

This clonotype was detected a few times. The chain carries TRBV28 and TRBJ2-7; perhaps D is TRBD1 or TRBD2 (5 bases each). Germline V gives CDR1 MDHEN, CDR2 SYDVKM. This CDR3 is 16 amino acids long. Deletions cut 1 base from V and 1 base from J, with 14 bases between. The CDR3 DNA reads as TGTGCCAGCAGTTTATTGGGGACCAGTGGTTCCTACGAGCAGTACTTC. This codes for CASSLLGTSGSYEQYF. Combining the CDR3 with reference TRBV28 and TRBJ2-7 gives the whole variable domain DVKVTQSSRYLVKRTGEKVFLECVQDMDHENMFWYRQDPGLGLRLIYFSYDVKMKEKGDIPEGYSVSREKKERFSLILESASTNQTSMYLCASSLLGTSGSYEQYFGPGTRLTVT.

The CDR3 reads CASSLVLSNINRDSYTF. Written as DNA, the CDR3 is TGTGCCAGCAGTTTAGTCCTCTCTAATATCAACCGGGACAGCTACACCTTC. The chain combines TRBV12-3 or TRBV12-4 with TRBJ1-2; tentative D call: TRBD1 (6 bases). V was clipped by 1 base and J by 9 bases, with 24 bases between them. This CDR3 spans 17 amino acids.

The chain combines TRBV6-6 with TRBJ2-2; D gene ambiguous. The CDR3 has 12 residues. Germline loops: CDR1 MNHNY, CDR2 SVGAGI (reference sequence). V lost 5 bases and J 6 bases, leaving 7 bases between the germline ends. The CDR3 sequence is CASSRVSGELFF. CDR3 sequence (DNA): TGTGCCAGCAGTCGGGTTTCCGGGGAGCTGTTTTTT.

V is TRBV5-1 and J is TRBJ2-3; no firm D call. Trimming took off 7 bases at V and 0 bases at J, with 18 bases between the two ends. CDR1 and CDR2 from the germline V gene are SGHRS and YFSETQ. The CDR3 consists of 16 residues. The CDR3 protein is CASCWGRPSSTDTQYF. Written as DNA, the CDR3 is TGCGCCAGCTGCTGGGGAAGGCCTTCCAGCACAGATACGCAGTATTTT.

The V gene is TRBV7-2, the J gene TRBJ2-3; 11 bases are shared with TRBD2. The V segment lost 2 bases and the J segment 2 bases; nucleotides outside the gene matches: 15. There are 20 residues in the CDR3. Germline assignment: CDR1 SGHTA and CDR2 FQGNSA. In DNA, the CDR3 is TGTGCCAGCAGCTTAACCCCGCCTAGCGGGAGGTTAACCCTCACAGATACGCAGTATTTT. Translating it yields CASSLTPPSGRLTLTDTQYF.

This clonotype was seen a handful of times. The chain joins TRBV20-1 to TRBJ2-7, with 7 bases that match TRBD2. Per germline, CDR1 DFQATT and CDR2 SNEGSKA (reference sequence). J gave up 3 bases and V 1 base, and 18 bases lay outside the gene matches. This CDR3 region has 18 residues. CDR3 protein: CSARGAATGGVHLYEQYF. As DNA, the CDR3 is TGCAGTGCTAGAGGGGCCGCGACGGGGGGAGTCCACCTCTACGAGCAGTACTTC.

J is TRBJ1-1 and V is TRBV12-3 or TRBV12-4; 7 bases map to TRBD1. CDR3 size: 15 residues. V lost 1 base, J lost 4 bases, and 6 bases stayed unmatched. This chain's CDR3 is CASSLGGGAGTEAFF. In DNA form, the CDR3 reads TGTGCCAGCAGTTTAGGAGGGGGCGCGGGCACTGAAGCTTTCTTT.

CDR3 residues: CASSLSGGPPEQYF. The DNA of the CDR3 is TGTGCCAGCAGCCTTTCTGGGGGGCCACCCGAGCAGTACTTC. The chain is built from TRBV7-2 and TRBJ2-5, with D possibly being TRBD1 or TRBD2 (6 bases each). The J call may be incorrect, as the DNA end agrees better with TRBJ2-7. Germline V gene lookup returns CDR1 SGHTA and CDR2 FQGNSA. This CDR3 has 14 residues.

This chain connects TRBV5-1 to TRBJ2-7; 10 positions agree with TRBD2. After removal of 0 bases from V and 3 bases from J, the junction contained 6 bases not matched to a gene. This CDR3 has 16 residues. Germline CDR1 reads SGHRS; CDR2 reads YFSETQ. CDR3 nucleotide sequence: TGCGCCAGCAGCTTGGTGCCTAGCGGGAGAATCTACGAGCAGTACTTC. Its protein is CASSLVPSGRIYEQYF.